This T cell receptor beta chain is from a study of CD4 T cells in relation to SARS-CoV-2 and coronaviruses. Turning to the study itself: ViraFEST: roughly ten-day antigen culture of PBMCs, then TCR beta CDR3 sequencing. The study's findings and limits: This crossreactivity analysis covered spike protein alone, no other viral proteins. Each donor contributed either pre-pandemic or post-infection samples, not both.

Before the COVID-19 pandemic, during about 2010-2018, CD4+ T cells were taken from unexposed donors. After roughly ten days of culture, CD4+ T cells were isolated. Fresh IL-2 medium replaced half the medium on days 3 and 7. Generated by immunoSEQ multiplex PCR, the TCRdb table keeps only in-frame clones and is missing some. The table shows some 21,000 clones, with under 80% occurring only once. Regarding this clone: Antigen: not known.

The CDR3 is 14 residues long. Trimming pared 0 bases from V and 3 bases from J, leaving 10 bases between. The V gene's germline CDR1 is SGHRS and CDR2 YFSETQ. The V gene is TRBV5-1, the J gene TRBJ2-7; D gene unclear. Input material: CD4+ T cells from PBMCs, cultured in vitro. The origin of this receptor is a human donor in good health. The CDR3 region is CASSLDRSLYEQYF. In DNA form, the CDR3 reads TGCGCCAGCAGCTTGGATAGGAGCCTCTACGAGCAGTACTTC. Using reference TRBV5-1 and TRBJ2-7 for the parts outside the CDR3, the full variable domain is KAGVTQTPRYLIKTRGQQVTLSCSPISGHRSVSWYQQTPGQGLQFLFEYFSETQRNKGNFPGRFSGRQFSNSRSEMNVSTLELGDSALYLCASSLDRSLYEQYFGPGTRLTVT.